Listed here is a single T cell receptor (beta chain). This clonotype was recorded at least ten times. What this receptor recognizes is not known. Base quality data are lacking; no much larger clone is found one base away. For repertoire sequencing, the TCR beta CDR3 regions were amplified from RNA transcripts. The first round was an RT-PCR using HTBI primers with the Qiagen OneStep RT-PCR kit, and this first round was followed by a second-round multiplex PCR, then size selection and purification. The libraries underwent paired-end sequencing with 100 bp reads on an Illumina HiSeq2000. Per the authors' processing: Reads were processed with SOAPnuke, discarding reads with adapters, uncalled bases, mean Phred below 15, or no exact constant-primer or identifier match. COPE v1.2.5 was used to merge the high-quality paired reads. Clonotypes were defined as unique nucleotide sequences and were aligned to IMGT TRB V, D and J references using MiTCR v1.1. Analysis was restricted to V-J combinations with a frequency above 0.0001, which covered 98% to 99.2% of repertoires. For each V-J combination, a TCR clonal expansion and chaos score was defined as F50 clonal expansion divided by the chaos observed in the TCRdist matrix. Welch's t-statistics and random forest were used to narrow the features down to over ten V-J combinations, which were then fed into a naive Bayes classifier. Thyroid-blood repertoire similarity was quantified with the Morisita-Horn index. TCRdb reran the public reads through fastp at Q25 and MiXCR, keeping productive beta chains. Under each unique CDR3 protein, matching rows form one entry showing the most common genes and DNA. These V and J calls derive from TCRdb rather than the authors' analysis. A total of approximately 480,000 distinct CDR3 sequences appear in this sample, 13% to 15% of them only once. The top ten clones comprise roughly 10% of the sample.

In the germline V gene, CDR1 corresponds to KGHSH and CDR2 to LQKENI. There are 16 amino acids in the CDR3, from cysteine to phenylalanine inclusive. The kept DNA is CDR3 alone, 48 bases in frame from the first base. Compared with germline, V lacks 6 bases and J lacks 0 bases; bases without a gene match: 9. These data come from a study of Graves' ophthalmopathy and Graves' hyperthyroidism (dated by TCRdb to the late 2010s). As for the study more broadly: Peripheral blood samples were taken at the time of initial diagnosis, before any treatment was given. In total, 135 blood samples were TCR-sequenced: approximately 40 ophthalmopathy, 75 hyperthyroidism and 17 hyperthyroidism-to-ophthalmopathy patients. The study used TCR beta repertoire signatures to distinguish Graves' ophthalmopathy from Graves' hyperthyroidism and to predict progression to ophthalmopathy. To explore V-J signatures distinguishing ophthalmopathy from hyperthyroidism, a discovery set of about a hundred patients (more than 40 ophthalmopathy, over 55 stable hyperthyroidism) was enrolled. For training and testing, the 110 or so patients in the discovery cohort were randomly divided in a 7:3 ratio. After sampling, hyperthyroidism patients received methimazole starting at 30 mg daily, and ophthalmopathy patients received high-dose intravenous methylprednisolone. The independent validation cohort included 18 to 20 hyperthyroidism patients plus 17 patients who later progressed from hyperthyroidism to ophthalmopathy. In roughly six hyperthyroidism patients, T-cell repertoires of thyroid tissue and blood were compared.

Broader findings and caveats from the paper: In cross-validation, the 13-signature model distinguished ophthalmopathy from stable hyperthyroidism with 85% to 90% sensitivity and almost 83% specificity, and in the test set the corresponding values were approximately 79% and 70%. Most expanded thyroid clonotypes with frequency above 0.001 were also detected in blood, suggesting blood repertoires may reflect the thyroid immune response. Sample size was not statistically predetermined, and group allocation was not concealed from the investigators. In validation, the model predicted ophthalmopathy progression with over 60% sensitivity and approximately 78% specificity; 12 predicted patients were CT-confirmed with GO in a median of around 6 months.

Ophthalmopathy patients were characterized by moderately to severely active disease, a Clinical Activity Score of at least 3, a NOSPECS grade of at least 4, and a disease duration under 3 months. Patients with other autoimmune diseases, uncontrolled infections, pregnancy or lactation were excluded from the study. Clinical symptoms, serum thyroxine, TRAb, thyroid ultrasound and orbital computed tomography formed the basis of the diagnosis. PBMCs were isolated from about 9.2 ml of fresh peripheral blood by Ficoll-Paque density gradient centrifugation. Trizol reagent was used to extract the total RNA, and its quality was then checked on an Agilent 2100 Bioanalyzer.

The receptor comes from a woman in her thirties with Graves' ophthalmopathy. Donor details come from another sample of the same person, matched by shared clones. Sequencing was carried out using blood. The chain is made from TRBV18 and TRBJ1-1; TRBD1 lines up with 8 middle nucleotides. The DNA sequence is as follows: TGTGCCAGCTCGGCCGGGACAGGTATCATGAACACTGAAGCTTTCTTT. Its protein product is CASSAGTGIMNTEAFF.